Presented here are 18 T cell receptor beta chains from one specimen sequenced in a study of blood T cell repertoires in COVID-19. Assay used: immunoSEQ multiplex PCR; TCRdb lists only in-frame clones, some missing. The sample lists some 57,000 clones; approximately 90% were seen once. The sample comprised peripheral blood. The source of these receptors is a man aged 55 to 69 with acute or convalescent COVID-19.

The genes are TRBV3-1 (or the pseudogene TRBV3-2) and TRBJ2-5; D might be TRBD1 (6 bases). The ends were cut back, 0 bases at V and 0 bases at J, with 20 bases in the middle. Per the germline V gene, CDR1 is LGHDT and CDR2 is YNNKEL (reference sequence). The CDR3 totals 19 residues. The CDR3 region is CASSQDKKGVKGYQETQYF. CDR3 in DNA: TGTGCCAGCAGCCAAGATAAAAAGGGGGTGAAGGGGTACCAAGAGACCCAGTACTTC.

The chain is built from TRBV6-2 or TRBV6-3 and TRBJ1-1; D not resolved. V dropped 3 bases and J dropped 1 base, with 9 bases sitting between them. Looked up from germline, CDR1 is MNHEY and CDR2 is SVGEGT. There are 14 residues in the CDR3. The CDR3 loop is CASSYSAGNTEAFF. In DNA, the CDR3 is TGTGCCAGCAGTTATTCCGCGGGGAACACTGAAGCTTTCTTT.

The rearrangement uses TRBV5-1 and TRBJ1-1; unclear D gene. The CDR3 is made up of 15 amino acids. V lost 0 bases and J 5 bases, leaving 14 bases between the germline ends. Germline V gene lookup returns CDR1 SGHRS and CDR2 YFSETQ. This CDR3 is CASSLDPRGGTEAFF. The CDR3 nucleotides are TGCGCCAGCAGCTTGGATCCACGGGGAGGAACTGAAGCTTTCTTT.

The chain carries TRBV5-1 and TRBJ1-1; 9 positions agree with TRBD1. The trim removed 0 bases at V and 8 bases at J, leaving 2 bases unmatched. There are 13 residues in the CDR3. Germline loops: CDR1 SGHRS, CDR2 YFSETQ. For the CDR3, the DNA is TGCGCCAGCAGCTTGGGGGGACAGGGCGAAGCTTTCTTT. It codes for CASSLGGQGEAFF. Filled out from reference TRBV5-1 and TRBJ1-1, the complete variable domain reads KAGVTQTPRYLIKTRGQQVTLSCSPISGHRSVSWYQQTPGQGLQFLFEYFSETQRNKGNFPGRFSGRQFSNSRSEMNVSTLELGDSALYLCASSLGGQGEAFFGQGTRLTVV.

In DNA, the CDR3 is TGTGCCAGCAGTCCCAGGGTCGACACTGAAGCTTTCTTT. It encodes CASSPRVDTEAFF. The V and J genes are TRBV6-6 and TRBJ1-1; a possible D gene is TRBD1 (5 bases). This CDR3 is built from 13 residues. The germline CDR1 and CDR2 sequences are MNHNY and SVGAGI (reference sequence). V dropped 5 bases and J dropped 3 bases, with 10 bases sitting between them.

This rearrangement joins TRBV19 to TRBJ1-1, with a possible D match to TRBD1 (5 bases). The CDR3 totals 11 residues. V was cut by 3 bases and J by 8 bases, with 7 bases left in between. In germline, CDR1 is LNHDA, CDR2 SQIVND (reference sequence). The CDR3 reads CASSMRTEAFF. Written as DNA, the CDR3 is TGTGCCAGTAGTATGAGGACAGAAGCTTTCTTT.

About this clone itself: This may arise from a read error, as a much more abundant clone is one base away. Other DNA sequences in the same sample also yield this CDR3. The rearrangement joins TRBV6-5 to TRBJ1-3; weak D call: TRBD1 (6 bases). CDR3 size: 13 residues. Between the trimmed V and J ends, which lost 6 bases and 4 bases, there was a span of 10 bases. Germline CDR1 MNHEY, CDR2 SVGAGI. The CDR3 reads CASRAGAGNTIYF. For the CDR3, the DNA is TGTGCCAGCAGGGCAGGGGCAGGAAACACCATATATTTT.

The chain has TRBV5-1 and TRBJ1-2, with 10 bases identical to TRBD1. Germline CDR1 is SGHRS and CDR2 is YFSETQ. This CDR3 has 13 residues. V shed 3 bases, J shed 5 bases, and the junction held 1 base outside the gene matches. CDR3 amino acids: CASSSGQGYGYTF. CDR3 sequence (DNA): TGCGCCAGCAGCTCGGGACAGGGGTATGGCTACACCTTC.

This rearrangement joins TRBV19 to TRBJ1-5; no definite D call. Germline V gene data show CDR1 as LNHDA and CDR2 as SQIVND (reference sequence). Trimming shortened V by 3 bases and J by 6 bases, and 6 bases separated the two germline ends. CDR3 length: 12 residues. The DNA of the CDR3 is TGTGCCAGTAGTATTTTGAGTCAGCCCCAGCATTTT. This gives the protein CASSILSQPQHF.

CDR3 nucleotides: TGCGCCAGCAGCCCTCTAGACAGGGGGGTATACGAGCAGTACTTC. Translation gives CASSPLDRGVYEQYF. V and J are TRBV5-1 and TRBJ2-7; 9 nucleotides match TRBD1. This CDR3 has 15 residues. The germline V gene has CDR1 SGHRS and CDR2 YFSETQ. The V segment lost 4 bases and the J segment 4 bases; nucleotides outside the gene matches: 9.

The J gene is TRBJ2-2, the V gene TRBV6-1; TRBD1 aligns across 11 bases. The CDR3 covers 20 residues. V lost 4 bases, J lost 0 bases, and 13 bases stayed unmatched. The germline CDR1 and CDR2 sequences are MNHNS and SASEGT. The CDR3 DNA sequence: TGTGCCAGCAGTGCCGGGACAGGGGGATATAGTAGCGCGAACACCGGGGAGCTGTTTTTT. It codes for CASSAGTGGYSSANTGELFF.

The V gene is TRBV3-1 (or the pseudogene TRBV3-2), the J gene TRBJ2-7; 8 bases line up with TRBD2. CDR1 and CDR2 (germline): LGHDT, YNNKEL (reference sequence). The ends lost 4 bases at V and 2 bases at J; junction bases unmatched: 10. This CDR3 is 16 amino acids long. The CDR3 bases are TGTGCCAGCAGCCGGGGGGCGGGGGGCGTTACCTACGAGCAGTACTTC. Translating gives CASSRGAGGVTYEQYF.

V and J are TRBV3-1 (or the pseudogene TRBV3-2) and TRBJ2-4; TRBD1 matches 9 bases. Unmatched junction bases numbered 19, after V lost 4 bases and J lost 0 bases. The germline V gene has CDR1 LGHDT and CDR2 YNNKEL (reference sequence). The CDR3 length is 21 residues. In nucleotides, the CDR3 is TGTGCCAGCAGCCGAGAAGCACCCATGGACAGGGGCCAGATAGCCAAAAACATTCAGTACTTC. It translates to CASSREAPMDRGQIAKNIQYF.

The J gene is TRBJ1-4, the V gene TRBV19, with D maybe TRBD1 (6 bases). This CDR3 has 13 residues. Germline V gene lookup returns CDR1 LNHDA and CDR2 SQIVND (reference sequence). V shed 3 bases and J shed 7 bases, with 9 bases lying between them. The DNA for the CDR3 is TGTGCCAGTAGTATGGGCAGGGGTGAAAAACTGTTTTTT. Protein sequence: CASSMGRGEKLFF.

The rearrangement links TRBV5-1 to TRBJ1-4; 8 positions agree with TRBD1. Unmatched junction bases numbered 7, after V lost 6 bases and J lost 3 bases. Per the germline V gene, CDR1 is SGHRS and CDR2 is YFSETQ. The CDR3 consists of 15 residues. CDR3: CASNWGQAANEKLFF. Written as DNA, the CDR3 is TGCGCCAGCAACTGGGGACAGGCGGCTAATGAAAAACTGTTTTTT.

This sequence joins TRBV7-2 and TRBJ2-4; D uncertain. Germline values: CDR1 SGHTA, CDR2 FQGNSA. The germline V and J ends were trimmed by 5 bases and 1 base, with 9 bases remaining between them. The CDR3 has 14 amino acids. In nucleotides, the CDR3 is TGTGCCAGCAGCGAGCTCGGGGCCAAAAACATTCAGTACTTC. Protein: CASSELGAKNIQYF. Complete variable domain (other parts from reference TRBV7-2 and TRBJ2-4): GAGVSQSPSNKVTEKGKDVELRCDPISGHTALYWYRQSLGQGLEFLIYFQGNSAPDKSGLPSDRFSAERTGGSVSTLTIQRTQQEDSAVYLCASSELGAKNIQYFGAGTRLSVL.

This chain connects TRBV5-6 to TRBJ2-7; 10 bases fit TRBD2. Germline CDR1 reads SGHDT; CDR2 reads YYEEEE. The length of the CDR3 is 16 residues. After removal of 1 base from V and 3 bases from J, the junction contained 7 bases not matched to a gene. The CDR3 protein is CASSLFSSGGNYEQYF. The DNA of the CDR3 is TGTGCCAGCAGCTTGTTCAGTAGCGGGGGGAACTACGAGCAGTACTTC.

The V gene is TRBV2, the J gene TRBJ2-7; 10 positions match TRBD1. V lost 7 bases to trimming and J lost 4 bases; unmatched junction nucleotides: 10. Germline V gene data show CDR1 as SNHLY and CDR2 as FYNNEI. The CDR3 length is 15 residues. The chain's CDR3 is CASNSGTGVAYEQYF. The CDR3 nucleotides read TGTGCCAGCAATTCCGGGACAGGGGTAGCTTACGAGCAGTACTTC.